Below are 9 T cell receptor beta chains sequenced from a single sample in a study of T cell responses to AZD1222 COVID-19 vaccine. The method was immunoSEQ multiplex PCR; TCRdb's version includes in-frame clones alone and lacks a portion of them. The sample includes about 150,000 clones, 80% to 90% of them seen just once. Here the sequenced sample was peripheral blood, taken 28 days after the second AZD1222 dose. The receptors stem from an adult who received the AZD1222 COVID-19 vaccine.

The chain joins TRBV3-1 (or the pseudogene TRBV3-2) to TRBJ2-7; perhaps TRBD2 as D (5 bases). V was shortened by 4 bases and J by 2 bases, with 6 bases between the two germline ends. This CDR3 region has 12 residues. Germline CDR1 and CDR2: LGHDT and YNNKEL (reference sequence). The CDR3 protein is CASSPGTYEQYF. The CDR3 nucleotides read TGTGCCAGCAGCCCGGGGACCTACGAGCAGTACTTC.

The chain links TRBV10-3 to TRBJ2-7; 13 bases are shared with TRBD2. V trimming: 3 bases; J trimming: 2 bases; junction bases outside the gene matches: 7. CDR1 is ENHRY, CDR2 SYGVKD, per germline. The CDR3 loop spans 17 amino acids. CDR3 in amino acids: CAISDPGLAGVTYEQYF. The CDR3 nucleotides read TGTGCCATCAGTGATCCCGGACTAGCGGGAGTTACCTACGAGCAGTACTTC.

This clone was counted between two and nine times. This rearrangement joins TRBV27 to TRBJ2-3; 8 bases are a match to TRBD1. The J segment lost 0 bases and the V segment lost 6 bases, leaving 5 bases of the junction unmatched. CDR1 and CDR2 (germline): MNHEY, SMNVEV (reference sequence). There are 15 residues in the CDR3. The CDR3 loop reads CASRSWTGSTDTQYF. The DNA of the CDR3 is TGTGCCAGCAGGTCCTGGACAGGGAGCACAGATACGCAGTATTTT.

As to this clone: The sample holds other DNA sequences that translate to the same CDR3. This sequence joins TRBV6-2 or TRBV6-3 and TRBJ2-3; D is possibly TRBD1 (5 bases). The ends were cut back, 0 bases at V and 2 bases at J, with 6 bases in the middle. Germline assignment: CDR1 MNHEY and CDR2 SVGEGT. This CDR3 contains 14 residues. The CDR3 DNA reads as TGTGCCAGCAGTTACTCAGGGGCCACAGATACGCAGTATTTT. Protein sequence: CASSYSGATDTQYF.

CDR3 in amino acids: CASSTGVPHAQYF. CDR3 in DNA: TGCGCCAGCAGCACGGGTGTGCCCCACGCTCAGTACTTC. This chain joins TRBV5-1 and TRBJ2-4; D unresolved. Per germline, CDR1 SGHRS and CDR2 YFSETQ. This CDR3 comprises 13 residues. Trimming pared 4 bases from V and 12 bases from J, leaving 17 bases between.

J is TRBJ1-1 and V is TRBV7-2; D is ambiguous. The V end was cut by 5 bases, the J end by 4 bases, with 11 bases between. Looked up from germline, CDR1 is SGHTA and CDR2 is FQGNSA. The CDR3 contains 13 residues. The CDR3 sequence: CASSRMVGTEAFF. The CDR3 DNA reads TGTGCCAGCAGCCGAATGGTGGGCACTGAAGCTTTCTTT.

V usage is TRBV3-1 (or the pseudogene TRBV3-2) and J usage is TRBJ1-5; D call uncertain. V lost 3 bases to trimming and J lost 5 bases, with 8 bases between them. This CDR3 is 13 amino acids long. In germline, CDR1 is LGHDT, CDR2 YNNKEL (reference sequence). The CDR3 DNA reads TGTGCCAGCAGCCATCGACCCGATCAGCCCCAGCATTTT. Its translation is CASSHRPDQPQHF.

J is TRBJ2-3 and V is TRBV27; 7 bases are a match to TRBD2. CDR1 and CDR2 (germline): MNHEY, SMNVEV (reference sequence). The CDR3 is 14 amino acids. V lost 5 bases to trimming and J lost 3 bases; unmatched junction nucleotides: 5. The CDR3 DNA is TGTGCCAGCAGTCGAGCGGGAAGGACAGATACGCAGTATTTT. Protein sequence: CASSRAGRTDTQYF.

The genes are TRBV9 and TRBJ2-2; tentatively, D is TRBD1 (6 bases). This CDR3 has 14 residues. Germline lookup yields CDR1 SGDLS and CDR2 YYNGEE. V was shortened by 0 bases and J by 4 bases, with 7 bases between the two germline ends. The CDR3 DNA follows: TGTGCCAGCAGCGTAGGAGGGGGCACCGGGGAGCTGTTTTTT. Its translation: CASSVGGGTGELFF.